Described below is a single TCR beta chain sequence and its context. This sample is part of a study of blood T cell repertoires in COVID-19. Study-level background: COVID-19 samples from acute and convalescent phases originated in the United States, Italy and Spain. T cells, B-cell-depleted T cells, or PBMCs supplied cDNA or gDNA.

The authors' processing: From reference gene primer amplification, estimates of nucleated cell counts were derived. Here immunoSEQ multiplex PCR was the method, and the copy in TCRdb shows in-frame clones only, minus some. The D gene and trimming were derived from the DNA, and the V and J assignments and clone size from that table. The data hold a few hundred thousand clones, with roughly 80% observed a single time. This receptor was taken from a woman aged 18-29 years with acute or convalescent COVID-19. Sequencing was carried out using peripheral blood.

CDR3 residues: CASSLAGGEEAFF. The CDR3 DNA reads TGTGCCAGCAGCTTGGCCGGAGGGGAAGAAGCTTTCTTT. The chain employs TRBV5-5 and TRBJ1-1, with a possible D match to TRBD1 (5 bases). V was cut by 0 bases and J by 8 bases, with 11 bases left in between. The CDR3 has 13 residues. Per germline, CDR1 SGHKS and CDR2 YYEKEE (reference sequence).